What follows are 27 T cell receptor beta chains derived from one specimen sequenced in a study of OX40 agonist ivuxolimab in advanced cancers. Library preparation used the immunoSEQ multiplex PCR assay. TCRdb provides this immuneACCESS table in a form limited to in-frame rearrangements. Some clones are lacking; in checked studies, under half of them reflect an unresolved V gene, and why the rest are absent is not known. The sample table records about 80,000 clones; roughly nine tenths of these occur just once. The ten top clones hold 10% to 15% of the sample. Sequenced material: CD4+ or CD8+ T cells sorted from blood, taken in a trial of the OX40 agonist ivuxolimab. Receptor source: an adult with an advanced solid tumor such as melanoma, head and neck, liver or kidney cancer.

Here the CDR3 DNA reads TGTGCCAGCAGCGATCATTCGGGGAGAATGTTGAACACTGAAGCTTTCTTT. This codes for CASSDHSGRMLNTEAFF. The chain links TRBV9 to TRBJ1-1, with no clear D. Germline CDR1 reads SGDLS; CDR2 reads YYNGEE. V was trimmed by 3 bases and J by 0 bases, leaving 18 bases between them. CDR3 size: 17 residues.

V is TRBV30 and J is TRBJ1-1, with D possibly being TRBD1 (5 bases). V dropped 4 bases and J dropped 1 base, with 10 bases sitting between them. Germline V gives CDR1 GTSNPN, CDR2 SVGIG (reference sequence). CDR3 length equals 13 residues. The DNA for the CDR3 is TGTGCCTGGAAAGTGACAGAGAACACTGAAGCTTTCTTT. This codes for CAWKVTENTEAFF.

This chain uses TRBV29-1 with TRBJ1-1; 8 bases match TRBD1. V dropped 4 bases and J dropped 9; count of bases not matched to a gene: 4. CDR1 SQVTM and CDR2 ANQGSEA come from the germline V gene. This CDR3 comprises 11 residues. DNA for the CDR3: TGCAGCGTTGGGACAGGGACTAAAGCTTTCTTT. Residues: CSVGTGTKAFF. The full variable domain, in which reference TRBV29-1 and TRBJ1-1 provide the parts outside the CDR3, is SAVISQKPSRDICQRGTSLTIQCQVDSQVTMMFWYRQQPGQSLTLIATANQGSEATYESGFVIDKFPISRPNLTFSTLTVSNMSPEDSSIYLCSVGTGTKAFFGQGTRLTVV.

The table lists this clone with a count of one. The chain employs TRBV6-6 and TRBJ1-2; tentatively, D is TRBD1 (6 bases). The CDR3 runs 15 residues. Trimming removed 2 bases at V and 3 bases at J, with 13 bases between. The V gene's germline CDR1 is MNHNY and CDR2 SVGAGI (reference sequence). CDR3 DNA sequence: TGTGCCAGCAGTTACCCAGAGGGGGGCGACTATGGCTACACCTTC. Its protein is CASSYPEGGDYGYTF.

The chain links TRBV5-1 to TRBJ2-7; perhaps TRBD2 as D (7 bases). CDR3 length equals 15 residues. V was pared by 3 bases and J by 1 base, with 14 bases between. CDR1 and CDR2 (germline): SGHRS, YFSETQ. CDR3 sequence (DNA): TGCGCCAGCAGCTGGGGAGGGGGGCATTCCTACGAGCAGTACTTC. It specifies CASSWGGGHSYEQYF.

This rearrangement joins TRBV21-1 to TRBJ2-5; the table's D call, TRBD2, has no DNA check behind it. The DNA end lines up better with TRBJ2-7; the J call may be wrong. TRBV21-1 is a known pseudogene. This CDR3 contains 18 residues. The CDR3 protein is CASSKKEDGLAASYEQYF. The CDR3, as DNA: TGTGCCAGCAGCAAAAAGGAAGACGGACTAGCGGCCTCCTACGAGCAGTACTTC.

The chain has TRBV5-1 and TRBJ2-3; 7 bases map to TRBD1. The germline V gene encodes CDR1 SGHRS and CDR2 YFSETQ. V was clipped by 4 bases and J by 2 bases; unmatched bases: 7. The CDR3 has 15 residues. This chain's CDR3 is CASSPQGTSTDTQYF. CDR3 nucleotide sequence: TGCGCCAGCAGCCCACAGGGGACATCCACAGATACGCAGTATTTT.

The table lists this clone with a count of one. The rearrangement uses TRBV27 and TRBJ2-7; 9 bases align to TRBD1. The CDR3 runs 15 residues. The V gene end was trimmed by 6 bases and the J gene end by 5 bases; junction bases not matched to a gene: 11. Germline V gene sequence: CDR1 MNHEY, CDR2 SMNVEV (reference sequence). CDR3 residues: CASRLMLGQGNEQYF. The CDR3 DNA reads TGTGCCAGCAGATTAATGCTGGGACAGGGAAACGAGCAGTACTTC.

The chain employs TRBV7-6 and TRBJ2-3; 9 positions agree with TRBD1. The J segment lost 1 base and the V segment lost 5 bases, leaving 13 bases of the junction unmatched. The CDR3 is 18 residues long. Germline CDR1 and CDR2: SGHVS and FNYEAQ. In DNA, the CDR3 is TGTGCCAGCAGCATTCCGCGGACAGGGGCGCCCCGCACAGATACGCAGTATTTT. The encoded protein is CASSIPRTGAPRTDTQYF.

The CDR3 bases are TGTGCCAGCAGCGCCCGAGGGCAGGGAGATGGCTACACCTTC. Translated: CASSARGQGDGYTF. V usage is TRBV9 and J usage is TRBJ1-2; D is perhaps TRBD1 (5 bases). Germline-derived CDR1 and CDR2 are SGDLS and YYNGEE. Trimming removed 3 bases at V and 6 bases at J, with 15 bases between. The CDR3 extends over 14 amino acids.

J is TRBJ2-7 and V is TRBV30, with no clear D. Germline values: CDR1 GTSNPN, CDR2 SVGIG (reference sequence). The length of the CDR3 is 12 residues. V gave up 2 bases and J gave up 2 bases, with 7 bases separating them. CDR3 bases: TGTGCCTGGAGTCTGGGAACCTACGAGCAGTACTTC. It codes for CAWSLGTYEQYF.

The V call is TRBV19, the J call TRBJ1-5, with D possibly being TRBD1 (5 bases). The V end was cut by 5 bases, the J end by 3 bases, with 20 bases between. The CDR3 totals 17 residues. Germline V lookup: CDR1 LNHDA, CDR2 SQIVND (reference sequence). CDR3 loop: CASSSRWDGGFNQPQHF. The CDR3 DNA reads TGTGCCAGTAGTTCCCGCTGGGACGGGGGTTTCAATCAGCCCCAGCATTTT.

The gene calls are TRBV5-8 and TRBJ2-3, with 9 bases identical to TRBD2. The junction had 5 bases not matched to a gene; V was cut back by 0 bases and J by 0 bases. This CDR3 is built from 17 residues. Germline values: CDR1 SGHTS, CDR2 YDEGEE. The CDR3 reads CASSLAKTSGSTDTQYF. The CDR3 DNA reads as TGTGCCAGCAGCTTGGCCAAGACTAGCGGTAGCACAGATACGCAGTATTTT.

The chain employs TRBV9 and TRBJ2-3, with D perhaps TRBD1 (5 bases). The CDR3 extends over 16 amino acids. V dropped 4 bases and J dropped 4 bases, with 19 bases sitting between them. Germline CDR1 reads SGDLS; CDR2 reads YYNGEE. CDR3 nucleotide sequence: TGTGCCAGCAGCCTTAGGGGTAGGGTATGGGCAGATACGCAGTATTTT. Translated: CASSLRGRVWADTQYF.

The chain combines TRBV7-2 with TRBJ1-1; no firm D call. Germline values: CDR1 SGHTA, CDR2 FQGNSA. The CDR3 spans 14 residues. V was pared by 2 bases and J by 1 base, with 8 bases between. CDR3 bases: TGTGCCAGCAGCTTATTCCCCCCGAACACTGAAGCTTTCTTT. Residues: CASSLFPPNTEAFF.

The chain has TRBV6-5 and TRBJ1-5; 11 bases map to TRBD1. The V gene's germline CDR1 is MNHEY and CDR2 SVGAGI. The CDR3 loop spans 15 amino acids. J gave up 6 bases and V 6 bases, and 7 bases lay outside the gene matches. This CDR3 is CASSAGQGAGQPQHF. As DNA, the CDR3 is TGTGCCAGCAGCGCCGGACAGGGGGCCGGTCAGCCCCAGCATTTT.

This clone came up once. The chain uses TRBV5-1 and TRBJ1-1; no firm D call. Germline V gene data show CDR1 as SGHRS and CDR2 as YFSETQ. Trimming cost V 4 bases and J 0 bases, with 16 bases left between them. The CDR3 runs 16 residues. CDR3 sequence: CASSPDAGSLNTEAFF. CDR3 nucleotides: TGCGCCAGCAGCCCGGACGCTGGCAGTTTGAACACTGAAGCTTTCTTT.

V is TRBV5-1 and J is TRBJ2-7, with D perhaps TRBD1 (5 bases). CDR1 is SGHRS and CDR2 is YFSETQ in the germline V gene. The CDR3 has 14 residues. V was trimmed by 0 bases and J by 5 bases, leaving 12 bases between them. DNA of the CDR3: TGCGCCAGCAGCTTGGAGTACGACAGAGACGAGCAGTACTTC. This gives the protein CASSLEYDRDEQYF.

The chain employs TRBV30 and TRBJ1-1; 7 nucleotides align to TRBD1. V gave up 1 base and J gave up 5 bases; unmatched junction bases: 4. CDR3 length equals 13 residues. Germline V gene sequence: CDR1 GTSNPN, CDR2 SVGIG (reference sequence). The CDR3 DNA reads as TGTGCCTGGAGTGGGCAGGGGGGGACTGAAGCTTTCTTT. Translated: CAWSGQGGTEAFF.

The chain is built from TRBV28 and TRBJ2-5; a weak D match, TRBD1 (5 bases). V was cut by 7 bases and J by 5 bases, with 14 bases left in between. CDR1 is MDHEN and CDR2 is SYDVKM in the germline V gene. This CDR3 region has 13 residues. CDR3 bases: TGTGCCAGCAATTGGCAGGGTACGGAGACCCAGTACTTC. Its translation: CASNWQGTETQYF.

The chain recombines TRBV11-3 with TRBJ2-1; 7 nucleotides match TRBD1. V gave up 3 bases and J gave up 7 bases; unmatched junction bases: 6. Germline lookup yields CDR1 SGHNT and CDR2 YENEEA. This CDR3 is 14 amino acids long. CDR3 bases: TGTGCCAGCAGCTTCGGGACAGAGAGGAATGAGCAGTTCTTC. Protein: CASSFGTERNEQFF.

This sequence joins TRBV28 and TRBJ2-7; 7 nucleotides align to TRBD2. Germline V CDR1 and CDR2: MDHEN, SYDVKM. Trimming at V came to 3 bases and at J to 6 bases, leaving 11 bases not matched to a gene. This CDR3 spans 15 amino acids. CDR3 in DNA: TGTGCCAGCAGTTTCTCTCCTAGCGGTGGGGTCGAGCAGTACTTC. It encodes CASSFSPSGGVEQYF.

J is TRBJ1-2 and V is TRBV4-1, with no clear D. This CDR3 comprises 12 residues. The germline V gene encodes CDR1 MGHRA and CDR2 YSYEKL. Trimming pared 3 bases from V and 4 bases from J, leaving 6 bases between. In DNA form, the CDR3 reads TGCGCCAGCAGCCAGGGCCTCTATGGCTACACCTTC. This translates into CASSQGLYGYTF.

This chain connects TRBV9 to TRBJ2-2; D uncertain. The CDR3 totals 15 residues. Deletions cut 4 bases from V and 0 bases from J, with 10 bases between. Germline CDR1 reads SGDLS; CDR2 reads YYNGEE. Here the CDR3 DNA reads TGTGCCAGCAGCCCCTCAGATCCGAACACCGGGGAGCTGTTTTTT. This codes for CASSPSDPNTGELFF.

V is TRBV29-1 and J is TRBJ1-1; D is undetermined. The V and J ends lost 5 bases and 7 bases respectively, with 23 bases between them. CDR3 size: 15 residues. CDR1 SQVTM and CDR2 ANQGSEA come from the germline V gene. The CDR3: CSVLLTRGMGDEAFF. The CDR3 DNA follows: TGCAGCGTTCTCCTTACACGAGGAATGGGTGATGAAGCTTTCTTT.

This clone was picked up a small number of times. CDR3 in DNA: TGTGCCACTAGAAATGACCAGGGAGCCTACGAGCAGTACTTC. Amino acids: CATRNDQGAYEQYF. This sequence joins TRBV15 and TRBJ2-7; either TRBD1 or TRBD2 may supply D (5 bases each). CDR1 is LNHNV, CDR2 YYDKDF, per germline (reference sequence). This CDR3 is built from 14 residues. Trimming cost V 9 bases and J 2 bases, with 17 bases left between them.

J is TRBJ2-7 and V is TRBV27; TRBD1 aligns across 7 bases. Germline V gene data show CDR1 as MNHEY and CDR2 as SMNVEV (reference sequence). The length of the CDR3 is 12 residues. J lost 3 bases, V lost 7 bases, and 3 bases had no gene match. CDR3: CASTDRNYEQYF. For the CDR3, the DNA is TGTGCCAGCACGGACAGGAACTACGAGCAGTACTTC.